This TCR beta chain was captured by sequencing in a study of T-cell reconstitution after alpha-beta-depleted transplantation in children. Unique molecular identifiers were incorporated when the TCRbeta library was constructed. TCRdb reprocessed the PCR reads with MiXCR, giving one entry per CDR3 protein. The table lists approximately 300,000 distinct CDR3 sequences, roughly a tenth of them singletons. The table lists this clonotype with a few counts. Germline V gene lookup returns CDR1 GTSNPN and CDR2 SVGIG (reference sequence). The CDR3 covers 15 residues. Trimming removed 0 bases from V and 2 bases from J; junction bases left unmatched: 4.

This receptor was identified in a boy in the first two years of life with acute myeloid leukemia, due to receive a stem cell transplant. The source material was PBMCs, sampled before TCRalphabeta/CD19-depleted stem cell transplant. The genes are TRBV30 and TRBJ1-5, with TRBD1 matching 7 bases. In DNA form, the CDR3 reads TGTGCCTGGAGTGTACAGGGGATGCGCAATCAGCCCCAGCATTTT. Its protein product is CAWSVQGMRNQPQHF. The complete variable domain, with remaining parts taken from reference TRBV30 and TRBJ1-5, reads SQTIHQWPATLVQPVGSPLSLECTVEGTSNPNLYWYRQAAGRGLQLLFYSVGIGQISSEVPQNLSASRPQDRQFILSSKKLLLSDSGFYLCAWSVQGMRNQPQHFGDGTRLSIL.